The rows below give T cell receptor beta chains drawn from one sample of a study of shared clonotypes between healthy human individuals. Generated by immunoSEQ multiplex PCR, the TCRdb table keeps only in-frame clones and is missing some. The sample comprises about 510,000 clones, 79% of which are singletons, and 10% to 15% rests with the top ten. Sequencing was carried out using PBMCs. The origin of the receptors is a middle-aged woman in good health. Some clones in this sample may be carry-over from other donors' samples. Each CDR3 is given with its conserved first and last residue.

v_gene: TRBV6-6; j_gene: TRBJ1-5; CDR3aa: CAIGQGAAQPQHF
v_gene: TRBV7-9; j_gene: TRBJ1-1; CDR3aa: CASSQGLDSQGAFF
v_gene: TRBV2; j_gene: TRBJ2-5; CDR3aa: CASGTSYSETQYF
v_gene: TRBV29-1; j_gene: TRBJ2-7; CDR3aa: CSVAGQEPYEQYF
v_gene: TRBV18; j_gene: TRBJ1-4; CDR3aa: CASSPGTEREKLFF
v_gene: TRBV4-3; j_gene: TRBJ2-5; CDR3aa: CASSQFWEEGETQYF
v_gene: TRBV15; j_gene: TRBJ2-7; CDR3aa: CATSREIVSEQYF
v_gene: TRBV7-9; j_gene: TRBJ1-3; CDR3aa: CASSLGGLGNTIYF
v_gene: TRBV2; j_gene: TRBJ1-2; CDR3aa: CASRPQTGQGYTF
v_gene: TRBV18; j_gene: TRBJ2-1; CDR3aa: CASSPTGGLSYNEQFF
v_gene: TRBV4-1; j_gene: TRBJ2-1; CDR3aa: CASSQEATSSVWEQFF
v_gene: TRBV9; j_gene: TRBJ2-2; CDR3aa: CASSVSTVSGELFF
v_gene: TRBV9; j_gene: TRBJ1-5; CDR3aa: CASSVASGNQPQHF
v_gene: TRBV7-3; j_gene: TRBJ2-1; CDR3aa: CASSRGLAGEQFF
v_gene: TRBV2; j_gene: TRBJ1-1; CDR3aa: CASSEALRGLAFF
v_gene: TRBV4-1; j_gene: TRBJ1-1; CDR3aa: CASSQDEGREAFF
v_gene: TRBV5-1; j_gene: TRBJ2-7; CDR3aa: CASSSGTSAYEQYF
v_gene: TRBV9; j_gene: TRBJ2-3; CDR3aa: CASSVGTSGRAGDTQYF
v_gene: TRBV27; j_gene: TRBJ1-5; CDR3aa: CASRTRQGVQPQHF
v_gene: TRBV5-4; j_gene: TRBJ2-7; CDR3aa: CASSFSGGTYEQYF
v_gene: TRBV7-8; j_gene: TRBJ2-7; CDR3aa: CASSLGLAGPYEQYF
v_gene: TRBV19; j_gene: TRBJ2-6; CDR3aa: CASSVNPGTGANVLTF
v_gene: TRBV27; j_gene: TRBJ2-1; CDR3aa: CASSFPSGRDNEQFF
v_gene: TRBV30; j_gene: TRBJ1-1; CDR3aa: CAWTQGLKAFF
v_gene: TRBV30; j_gene: TRBJ2-1; CDR3aa: CAWTRSSYNEQFF
v_gene: TRBV19; j_gene: TRBJ1-2; CDR3aa: CASSDRGPNYGYTF
v_gene: TRBV18; j_gene: TRBJ2-7; CDR3aa: CASSLRNSYEQYF
v_gene: TRBV5-1; j_gene: TRBJ2-5; CDR3aa: CASRGRQGGETQYF
v_gene: TRBV6-5; j_gene: TRBJ1-2; CDR3aa: CASRYRDGYTF
v_gene: TRBV5-4; j_gene: TRBJ1-2; CDR3aa: CASSLVSGGGGYTF
v_gene: TRBV10-3; j_gene: TRBJ2-2; CDR3aa: CAISETGANTGELFF
v_gene: TRBV2; j_gene: TRBJ2-1; CDR3aa: CASTTIAGVEQFF
v_gene: TRBV5-1; j_gene: TRBJ2-7; CDR3aa: CASSLDSRTYEQYF
v_gene: TRBV14; j_gene: TRBJ1-3; CDR3aa: CASSQEPENTIYF
v_gene: TRBV5-3; j_gene: TRBJ2-7; CDR3aa: CARREAGGNYEQYF
v_gene: TRBV7-6; j_gene: TRBJ1-1; CDR3aa: CASSPIQGANTEAFF
v_gene: TRBV5-5; j_gene: TRBJ2-7; CDR3aa: CASSGLREFSEQYF
v_gene: TRBV19; j_gene: TRBJ1-5; CDR3aa: CASGNLGQLSNQPQHF
v_gene: TRBV6-1; j_gene: TRBJ1-5; CDR3aa: CASSAGTGADQPQHF
v_gene: TRBV4-2; j_gene: NA; CDR3aa: CASSLRVRGYEQYF
v_gene: TRBV28; j_gene: TRBJ1-5; CDR3aa: CASSFFRTGRHQPQHF
v_gene: TRBV4-3; j_gene: TRBJ1-6; CDR3aa: CASSQDQRSNNSPLHF
v_gene: TRBV6-1; j_gene: TRBJ1-1; CDR3aa: CASSGRLTGGLTNTEAFF
v_gene: TRBV5-1; j_gene: TRBJ2-1; CDR3aa: CASMPSGSSYNEQFF
v_gene: TRBV7-2; j_gene: TRBJ1-2; CDR3aa: CASSLSQDYGYTF
v_gene: TRBV27; j_gene: TRBJ1-1; CDR3aa: CASSATRRDTEAFF
v_gene: TRBV10-3; j_gene: TRBJ1-5; CDR3aa: CAISESPTGQGDEAPQHF
v_gene: TRBV30; j_gene: TRBJ2-1; CDR3aa: CAWSVRGRLDTYNEQFF
v_gene: TRBV28; j_gene: TRBJ2-2; CDR3aa: CASSLSGERENTGELFF
v_gene: TRBV4-2; j_gene: TRBJ2-3; CDR3aa: CASSQEGIADSTDTQYF
v_gene: TRBV7-9; j_gene: TRBJ2-1; CDR3aa: CASSLIRGSSYNEQFF
v_gene: TRBV29-1; j_gene: TRBJ2-2; CDR3aa: CSVGNRANTGELFF
v_gene: TRBV29-1; j_gene: TRBJ2-7; CDR3aa: CSVEGTSGRASYEQYF
v_gene: TRBV19; j_gene: TRBJ1-5; CDR3aa: CASSPSMGQTLGQPQHF